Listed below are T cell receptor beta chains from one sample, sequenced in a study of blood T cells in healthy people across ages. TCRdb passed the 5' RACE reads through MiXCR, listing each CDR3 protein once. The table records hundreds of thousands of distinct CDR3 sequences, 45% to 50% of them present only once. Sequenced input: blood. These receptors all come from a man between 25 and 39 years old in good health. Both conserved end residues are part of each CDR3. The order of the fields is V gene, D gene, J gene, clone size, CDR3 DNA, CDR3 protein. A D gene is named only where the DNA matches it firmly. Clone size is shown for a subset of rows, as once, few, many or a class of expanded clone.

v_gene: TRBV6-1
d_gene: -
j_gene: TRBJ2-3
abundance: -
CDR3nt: TGTGCCAGCAGACGGACTAACACAGATACGCAGTATTTT
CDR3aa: CASRRTNTDTQYF

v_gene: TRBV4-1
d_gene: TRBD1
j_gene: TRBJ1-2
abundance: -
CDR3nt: TGCGCCAGCAGCCAAACCACAGGGGGCGAGTATGGCTACACCTTC
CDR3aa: CASSQTTGGEYGYTF

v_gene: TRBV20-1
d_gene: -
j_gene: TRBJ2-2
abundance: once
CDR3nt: TGCAGTGCCGAACAGGGTACCGCCGGGGAGCTGTTTTTT
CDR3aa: CSAEQGTAGELFF

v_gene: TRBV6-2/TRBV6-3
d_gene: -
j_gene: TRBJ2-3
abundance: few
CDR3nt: TGTGCCAGCAGTTACGGGAGGACGCAGTATTTT
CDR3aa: CASSYGRTQYF

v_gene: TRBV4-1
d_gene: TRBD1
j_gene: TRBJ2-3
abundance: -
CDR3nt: TGCGCCAGCAGTCGGACAGGGGGCTTAACAGATACGCAGTATTTT
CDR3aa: CASSRTGGLTDTQYF

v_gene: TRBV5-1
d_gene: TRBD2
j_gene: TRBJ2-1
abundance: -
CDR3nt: TGCGCCAGCAGCCCCCGGACTAGCGGGGGGAACCATGAGCAGTTCTTC
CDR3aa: CASSPRTSGGNHEQFF

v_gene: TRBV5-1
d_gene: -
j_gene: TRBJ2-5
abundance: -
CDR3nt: TGCGCCAGCAGCGTTGACAATTTTTTCAATGAGCAGTACTTC
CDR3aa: CASSVDNFFNEQYF

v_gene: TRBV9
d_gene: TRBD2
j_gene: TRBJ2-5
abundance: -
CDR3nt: TGTGCCAGCAGCGTAGGTCGCGAACTAGCGAGGTCGGAGACCCAGTACTTC
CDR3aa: CASSVGRELARSETQYF

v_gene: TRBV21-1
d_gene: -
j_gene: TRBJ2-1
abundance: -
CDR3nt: TGTGCCAGCAGCAATGAGGGAGGCAATGAGCAGTTCTTC
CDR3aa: CASSNEGGNEQFF

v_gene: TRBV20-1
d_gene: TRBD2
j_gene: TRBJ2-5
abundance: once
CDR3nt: TGCAGTGCGTCGACTTTAGCGGGGGGTTTCACAGAGACCCAGTACTTC
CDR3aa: CSASTLAGGFTETQYF

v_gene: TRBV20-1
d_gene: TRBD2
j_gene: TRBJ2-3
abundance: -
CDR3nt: TGCAGTGCTCCGGGACTAGCGGGGGGGCATTTAAAAGATACGCAGTATTTT
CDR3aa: CSAPGLAGGHLKDTQYF

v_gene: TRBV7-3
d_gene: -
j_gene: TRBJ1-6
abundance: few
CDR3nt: TGTGCCAGCAGCTTAATGGGGGGTCTAGGGCCGTCAGGGCCCCTCCACTTT
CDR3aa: CASSLMGGLGPSGPLHF

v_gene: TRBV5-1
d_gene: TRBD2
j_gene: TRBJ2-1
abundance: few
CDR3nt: TGCGCCAGCAGCTTGGAGGCTCTAGCGGGGCCCTACAATGAGCAGTTCTTC
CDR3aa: CASSLEALAGPYNEQFF

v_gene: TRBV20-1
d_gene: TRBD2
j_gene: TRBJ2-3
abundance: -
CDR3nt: TGCAGTGCTAGCGGCCTAGCGGGCTTCACAGATACGCAGTATTTT
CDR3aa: CSASGLAGFTDTQYF

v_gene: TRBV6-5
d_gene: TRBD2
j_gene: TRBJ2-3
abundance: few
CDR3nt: TGTGCCAGCAGTTACTGGCGGGGGGACACAGATACGCAGTATTTT
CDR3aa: CASSYWRGDTDTQYF

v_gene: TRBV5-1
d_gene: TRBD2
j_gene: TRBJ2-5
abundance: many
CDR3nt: TGCGCCAGCAGCCCCGGGACTAGCGTCCAAGAGACCCAGTACTTC
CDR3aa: CASSPGTSVQETQYF